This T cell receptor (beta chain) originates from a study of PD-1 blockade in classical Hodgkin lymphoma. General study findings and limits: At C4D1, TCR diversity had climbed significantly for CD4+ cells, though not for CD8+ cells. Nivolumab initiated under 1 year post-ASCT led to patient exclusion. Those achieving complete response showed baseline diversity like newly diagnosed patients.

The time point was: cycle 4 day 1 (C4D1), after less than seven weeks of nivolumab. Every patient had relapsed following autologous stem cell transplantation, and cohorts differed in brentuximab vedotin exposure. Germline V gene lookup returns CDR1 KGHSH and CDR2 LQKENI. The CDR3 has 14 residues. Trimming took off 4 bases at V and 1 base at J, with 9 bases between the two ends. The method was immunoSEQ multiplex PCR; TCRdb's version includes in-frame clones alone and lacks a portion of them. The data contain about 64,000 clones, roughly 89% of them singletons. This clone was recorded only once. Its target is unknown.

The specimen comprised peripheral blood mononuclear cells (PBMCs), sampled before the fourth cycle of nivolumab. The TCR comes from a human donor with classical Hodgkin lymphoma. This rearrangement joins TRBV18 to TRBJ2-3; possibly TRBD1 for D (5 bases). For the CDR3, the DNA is TGTGCCAGCTCACAAACGACAGGCACAGATACGCAGTATTTT. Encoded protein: CASSQTTGTDTQYF. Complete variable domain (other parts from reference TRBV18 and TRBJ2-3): NAGVMQNPRHLVRRRGQEARLRCSPMKGHSHVYWYRQLPEEGLKFMVYLQKENIIDESGMPKERFSAEFPKEGPSILRIQQVVRGDSAAYFCASSQTTGTDTQYFGPGTRLTVL.